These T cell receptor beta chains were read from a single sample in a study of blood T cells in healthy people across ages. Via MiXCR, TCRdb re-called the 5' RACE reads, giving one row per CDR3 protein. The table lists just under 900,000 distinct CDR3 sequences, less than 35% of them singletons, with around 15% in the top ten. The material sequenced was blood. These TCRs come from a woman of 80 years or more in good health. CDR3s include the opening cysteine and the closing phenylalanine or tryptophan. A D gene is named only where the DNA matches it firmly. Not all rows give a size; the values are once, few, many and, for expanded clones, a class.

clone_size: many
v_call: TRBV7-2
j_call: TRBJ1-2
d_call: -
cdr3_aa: CASSSSGTKLTF
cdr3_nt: TGTGCCAGCAGCTCATCCGGGACAAAGCTCACCTTC

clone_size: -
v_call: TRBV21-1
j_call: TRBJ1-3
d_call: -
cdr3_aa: CASSLKIRKGGVSGNTIYF
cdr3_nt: TGTGCCAGCAGCCTAAAGATCCGCAAGGGGGGAGTTTCTGGAAACACCATATATTTT

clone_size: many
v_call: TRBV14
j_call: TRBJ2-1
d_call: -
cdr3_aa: CASSLAGPRNEQFF
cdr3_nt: TGTGCCAGCAGTTTAGCCGGGCCGCGCAATGAGCAGTTCTTC

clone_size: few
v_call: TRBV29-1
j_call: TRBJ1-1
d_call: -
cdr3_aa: CSVRTPNTEAFF
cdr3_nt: TGCAGCGTTAGGACACCCAACACTGAAGCTTTCTTT

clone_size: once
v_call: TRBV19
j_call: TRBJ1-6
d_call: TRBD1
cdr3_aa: CASSIVGHRGSPLHF
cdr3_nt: TGTGCCAGTAGTATAGTCGGGCACAGGGGTTCACCCCTCCACTTT

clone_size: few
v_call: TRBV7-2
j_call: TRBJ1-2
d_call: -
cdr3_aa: CASSLGAGRVGGYTF
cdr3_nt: TGTGCCAGCAGCTTAGGGGCAGGGAGGGTTGGGGGCTACACCTTC

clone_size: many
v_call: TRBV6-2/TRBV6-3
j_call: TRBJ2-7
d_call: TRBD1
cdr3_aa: CASRNPGQSYEQYF
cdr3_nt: TGTGCCAGCAGAAATCCGGGACAGAGTTATGAGCAGTACTTC

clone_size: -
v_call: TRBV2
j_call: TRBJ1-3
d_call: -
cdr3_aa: CASTPDSGNTIYF
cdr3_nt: TGTGCCAGCACTCCGGACAGCGGAAACACCATATATTTT

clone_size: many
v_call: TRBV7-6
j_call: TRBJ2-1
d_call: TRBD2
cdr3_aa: CASSSASGGPYNEQFF
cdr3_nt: TGTGCCAGCAGCTCGGCTAGCGGGGGACCTTACAATGAGCAGTTCTTC

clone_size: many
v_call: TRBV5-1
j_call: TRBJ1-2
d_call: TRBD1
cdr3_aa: CASAGQGTVYGYTF
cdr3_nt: TGCGCCAGCGCGGGACAGGGAACTGTCTATGGCTACACCTTC

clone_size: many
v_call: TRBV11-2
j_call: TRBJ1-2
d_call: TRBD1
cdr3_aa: CASSPRTGHNYGYTF
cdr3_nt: TGTGCCAGCAGCCCCCGGACAGGGCATAACTATGGCTACACCTTC

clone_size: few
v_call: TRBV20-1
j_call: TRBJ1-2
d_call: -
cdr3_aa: CSAAYRANYGYTF
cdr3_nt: TGCAGTGCTGCCTACAGGGCTAACTATGGCTACACCTTC

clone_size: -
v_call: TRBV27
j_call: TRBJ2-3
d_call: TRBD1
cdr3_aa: CASRTTGMITDTQYF
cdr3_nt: TGTGCCAGCAGGACGACAGGGATGATCACAGATACGCAGTATTTT

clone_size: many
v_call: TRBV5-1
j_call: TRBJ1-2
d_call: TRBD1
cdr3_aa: CASSFGTGGTYGYTF
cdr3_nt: TGCGCCAGCAGCTTCGGGACAGGGGGAACCTATGGCTACACCTTC

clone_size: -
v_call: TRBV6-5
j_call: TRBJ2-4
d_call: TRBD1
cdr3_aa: CASSYRIQQGAKNIQYF
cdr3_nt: TGTGCCAGCAGTTACCGAATTCAACAGGGGGCCAAAAACATTCAGTACTTC

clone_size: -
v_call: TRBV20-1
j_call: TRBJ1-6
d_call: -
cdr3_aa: CSASGRALLGNSPLHF
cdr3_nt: TGCAGTGCTAGTGGCAGGGCTCTCTTAGGGAATTCACCCCTCCACTTT

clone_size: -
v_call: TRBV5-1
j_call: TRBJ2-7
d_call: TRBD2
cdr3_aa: CASSSSGENYNEQYF
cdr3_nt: TGCGCCAGCAGCTCTAGCGGGGAAAACTACAATGAGCAGTACTTC

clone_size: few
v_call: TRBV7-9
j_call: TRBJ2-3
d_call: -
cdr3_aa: CASSLEGGGHTQYF
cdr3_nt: TGTGCCAGCAGCTTGGAGGGGGGGGGTCATACGCAGTATTTT

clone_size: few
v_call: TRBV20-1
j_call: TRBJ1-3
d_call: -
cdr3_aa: CSAASWGSSGNTIYF
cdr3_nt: TGCAGTGCCGCCAGCTGGGGCAGTTCTGGAAACACCATATATTTT

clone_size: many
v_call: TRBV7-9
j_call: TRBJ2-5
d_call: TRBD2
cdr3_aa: CASSFNAYWRGGQETQYF
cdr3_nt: TGTGCCAGCAGCTTTAATGCCTATTGGCGGGGGGGCCAAGAGACCCAGTACTTC